This T cell receptor beta chain originates from a study of beta chain features in type 1 diabetes. Notes on this clone: Its antigen remains unknown.

As every portion of the isolated RNA was reverse transcribed, the sequencing read expressed TCRB transcripts. The repertoire was sequenced with immunoSEQ multiplex PCR; TCRdb's copy has only in-frame clones and lacks some. The data hold roughly 220,000 clones, with 16% observed a single time. Trimming pared 0 bases from V and 4 bases from J, leaving 14 bases between. CDR1 SGDLS and CDR2 YYNGEE come from the germline V gene. This CDR3 contains 15 residues. Study-wide results and limits: All four CD4+ subsets of Type 1 diabetes patients contained TCRB CDR3s that were moderately but significantly shorter.

The chain employs TRBV9 and TRBJ2-7; perhaps TRBD1 as D (5 bases). The sequencing input was naive CD4+ T cells from blood. This receptor was obtained from a man between 25 and 39 years old with type 1 diabetes. CDR3 bases: TGTGCCAGCAGCGTAGGTCCAGGGAAAGGGTACGAGCAGTACTTC. Protein: CASSVGPGKGYEQYF.